The 11 T cell receptor beta chains listed next were all sequenced from one sample in a study of memory CD4+ T cells and cytomegalovirus serostatus. Single viable CD3+CD4+CD8-CD45RO+ cells were sorted as the memory CD4+ T cells. Here immunoSEQ multiplex PCR was the method, and the copy in TCRdb shows in-frame clones only, minus some. The sample lists tens of thousands of clones; roughly three quarters were seen once. Sequenced material: memory CD4+ T cells from blood. The receptor set was obtained from an adult in good health and CMV-seropositive.

This rearrangement joins TRBV5-1 to TRBJ2-5; D possibly matches TRBD1 or TRBD2 (5 bases each). The germline V and J ends were trimmed by 0 bases and 5 bases, with 8 bases remaining between them. Germline V gives CDR1 SGHRS, CDR2 YFSETQ. The CDR3 consists of 13 residues. CDR3 amino acids: CASSLVGDETQYF. The DNA for the CDR3 is TGCGCCAGCAGCTTGGTTGGGGACGAGACCCAGTACTTC.

The rearrangement joins TRBV25-1 to TRBJ2-1; 7 bases are a match to TRBD2. V was clipped by 3 bases and J by 8 bases; unmatched bases: 4. CDR1 is MGHDK and CDR2 is SYGVNS in the germline V gene. The CDR3 length is 13 residues. The CDR3: CASSDRGRDEQFF. The DNA for the CDR3 is TGTGCCAGCAGTGATCGGGGGAGGGATGAGCAGTTCTTC.

The sample holds a few counts of this clone. The chain recombines TRBV5-4 with TRBJ1-2; 10 bases agree with TRBD1. The CDR3 spans 14 residues. Germline assignment: CDR1 SGHNT and CDR2 YYREEE (reference sequence). V lost 3 bases and J lost 4; bases outside the gene matches: 3. CDR3 nucleotides: TGTGCCAGCAGCTCGGGACAGGGGACCTATGGCTACACCTTC. Protein product: CASSSGQGTYGYTF.

The chain is built from TRBV5-6 and TRBJ1-2; no definite D call. CDR3 length equals 16 residues. Germline V lookup: CDR1 SGHDT, CDR2 YYEEEE. V was cut by 0 bases and J by 8 bases, with 20 bases left in between. This CDR3 reads CASSLAFSGLERGYTF. The CDR3 bases are TGTGCCAGCAGCTTGGCCTTTTCCGGGTTGGAAAGGGGCTACACCTTC.

The rearrangement links TRBV11-3 to TRBJ2-2, with unresolved D. The CDR3 has 13 amino acids. V lost 8 bases and J 6 bases, leaving 13 bases between the germline ends. CDR1 and CDR2 from the germline V gene are SGHNT and YENEEA. This CDR3 reads CASSTQVPGELFF. The CDR3 nucleotides read TGTGCCAGCTCCACTCAGGTCCCCGGGGAGCTGTTTTTT. Variable domain in full (rest from reference TRBV11-3 and TRBJ2-2): EAGVVQSPRYKIIEKKQPVAFWCNPISGHNTLYWYLQNLGQGPELLIRYENEEAVDDSQLPKDRFSAERLKGVDSTLKIQPAELGDSAVYLCASSTQVPGELFFGEGSRLTVL.

This clone was observed a handful of times. This rearrangement joins TRBV10-3 to TRBJ1-1; a weak D match, TRBD1 (5 bases). V was cut by 3 bases and J by 1 base, with 9 bases left in between. This CDR3 has 14 amino acids. The germline V gene encodes CDR1 ENHRY and CDR2 SYGVKD. The DNA for the CDR3 is TGTGCCATCAGTGACCGAGGGACGAACACTGAAGCTTTCTTT. This sequence encodes CAISDRGTNTEAFF.

The V and J genes are TRBV9 and TRBJ1-2; 7 bases agree with TRBD1. Germline V gene sequence: CDR1 SGDLS, CDR2 YYNGEE. CDR3 length: 15 residues. The ends lost 4 bases at V and 4 bases at J; junction bases unmatched: 10. Here the CDR3 DNA reads TGTGCCAGCAGCCCCCGGGGGACAGCGGGCTATGGCTACACCTTC. It specifies CASSPRGTAGYGYTF. The entire variable domain, with the rest obtained from reference TRBV9 and TRBJ1-2, is as follows: DSGVTQTPKHLITATGQRVTLRCSPRSGDLSVYWYQQSLDQGLQFLIQYYNGEERAKGNILERFSAQQFPDLHSELNLSSLELGDSALYFCASSPRGTAGYGYTFGSGTRLTVV.

The chain joins TRBV19 to TRBJ1-1; D is unclear. The CDR3 length is 12 residues. The V end was cut by 8 bases, the J end by 7 bases, with 14 bases between. Germline CDR1 LNHDA, CDR2 SQIVND (reference sequence). The DNA for the CDR3 is TGTGCCAGTGGCGGACTAGGGATTGAAGCTTTCTTT. This gives the protein CASGGLGIEAFF.

CDR3: CAWSPTVGAFF. In DNA form, the CDR3 reads TGTGCCTGGAGTCCGACAGTGGGAGCTTTCTTT. This sequence joins TRBV30 and TRBJ1-1; TRBD1 might be the D (5 bases). CDR1 and CDR2 from the germline V gene are GTSNPN and SVGIG (reference sequence). Between the trimmed V and J ends, which lost 2 bases and 10 bases, there was a span of 11 bases. The CDR3 spans 11 residues.

This clone was recorded once. The V call is TRBV9, the J call TRBJ2-3; a possible D gene is TRBD2 (6 bases). The germline gives CDR1 SGDLS, CDR2 YYNGEE. This CDR3 is 14 amino acids long. V lost 7 bases, J lost 4 bases, and 16 bases lay in between. The CDR3 DNA reads TGTGCCAGCGCCTTTTCGGGAGCAGCAGATACGCAGTATTTT. It translates to CASAFSGAADTQYF.

The chain has TRBV18 and TRBJ2-7; D is perhaps TRBD1 (5 bases). The CDR3 consists of 14 residues. The V gene lost 6 bases and the J gene lost 1 base, with 13 bases spanning the gap. Germline V gives CDR1 KGHSH, CDR2 LQKENI. The CDR3 is CASSLTVPSYEQYF. CDR3 DNA: TGTGCCAGCTCGCTGACAGTCCCGTCCTACGAGCAGTACTTC.